The 32 T cell receptor beta chains given below trace back to one sample, sequenced in a study of control samples from healthy donors and cancer patients (dated by TCRdb to about 2020). The receptor library was made with the immunoSEQ multiplex PCR assay. The source is immuneACCESS, and TCRdb retained only in-frame sequences with V and J called. Part of the clones is not carried over; for the studies checked, unresolved V genes explain less than half of this, and the remainder is unexplained. The sample table shows 90,000 to 150,000 clones, and around 88% are seen once. Together, the top ten hold 3.4% of the sample. The sample taken for sequencing was blood. Every receptor here comes from a man aged 35-49 years in good health.

V and J are TRBV11-2 and TRBJ2-7, with D hard to call. V gave up 4 bases and J gave up 4 bases, with 5 bases separating them. The CDR3 runs 11 residues. The germline V gene encodes CDR1 SGHAT and CDR2 FQNNGV. The CDR3 is CASSSRYEQYF. The CDR3 DNA reads as TGTGCCAGCAGCTCACGGTACGAGCAGTACTTC.

In nucleotides, the CDR3 is TGCGCCAGCAGCCAACCTGGGGCCAACGTCCTGACTTTC. Translating it yields CASSQPGANVLTF. The chain combines TRBV4-1 with TRBJ2-6; D gene ambiguous. Per germline, CDR1 MGHRA and CDR2 YSYEKL. This CDR3 comprises 13 residues. The V end lost 2 bases, the J end lost 2 bases, and 1 base lay between the germline ends.

On this clone: Because the CDR3 is missing its conserved closing phenylalanine or tryptophan, this is likely a read error. No DNA is shown, since the ends of the CDR3 on it are uncertain; the CDR3 is the one TCRdb lists. V is TRBV7-3 and J is TRBJ2-3; the listed D gene, TRBD2, was not tested against the DNA. Counting both end residues, the CDR3 totals 13 amino acids. Germline values: CDR1 SGHTA, CDR2 FQGTGA. CDR3: CASSEGTSGPNVL.

The rearrangement links TRBV29-1 to TRBJ2-2; TRBD1 aligns across 9 bases. Per the germline V gene, CDR1 is SQVTM and CDR2 is ANQGSEA. CDR3 length: 14 residues. Trimming at V came to 7 bases and at J to 7 bases, leaving 10 bases not matched to a gene. CDR3 in amino acids: CSARGDRALGELFF. Here the CDR3 DNA reads TGCAGCGCCCGGGGGGACAGGGCTCTCGGGGAGCTGTTTTTT.

The chain uses TRBV6-4 and TRBJ1-5; D perhaps matches TRBD1 (6 bases). CDR1 and CDR2 from the germline V gene are MRHNA and SNTAGT. The CDR3 is 13 amino acids. Trimming cost V 4 bases and J 6 bases, with 10 bases left between them. CDR3 sequence (DNA): TGTGCCAGCAGTGCAGGGGCCACTCAGCCCCAGCATTTT. Translated, it gives CASSAGATQPQHF.

The V and J genes are TRBV11-1 and TRBJ2-5, with 8 bases matching TRBD2. Germline V gene data show CDR1 as SGHAT and CDR2 as FQDESV (reference sequence). V lost 5 bases, J lost 4 bases, and 6 bases stayed unmatched. The CDR3 covers 14 residues. DNA for the CDR3: TGTGCCAGCAGCCCCGGGGGGGCCGGAGAGACCCAGTACTTC. It codes for CASSPGGAGETQYF.

V and J are TRBV4-1 and TRBJ2-7; TRBD2 might be the D (6 bases). CDR1 is MGHRA, CDR2 YSYEKL, per germline. This CDR3 has 15 residues. Trimming shortened V by 2 bases and J by 2 bases, and 13 bases separated the two germline ends. The CDR3 loop is CASSQTVGGAYEQYF. The CDR3, as DNA: TGCGCCAGCAGCCAAACGGTCGGGGGTGCCTACGAGCAGTACTTC.

The chain couples TRBV30 to TRBJ1-3; D gene ambiguous. CDR3 length: 17 residues. Between the trimmed V and J ends, which lost 3 bases and 0 bases, there was a span of 18 bases. The germline gives CDR1 GTSNPN, CDR2 SVGIG (reference sequence). In nucleotides, the CDR3 is TGTGCCTGGAGAGCCAACCCGGGAACGGCCTCTGGAAACACCATATATTTT. It translates to CAWRANPGTASGNTIYF.

The rearrangement uses TRBV19 and TRBJ1-5; D is unclear. Germline V CDR1 and CDR2: LNHDA, SQIVND (reference sequence). V was pared by 6 bases and J by 0 bases, with 3 bases between. This CDR3 comprises 12 residues. The CDR3 here is CASRYSNQPQHF. DNA for the CDR3: TGTGCCAGTAGGTATAGCAATCAGCCCCAGCATTTT.

This chain uses TRBV30 with TRBJ1-3, with D hard to call. Germline V gene lookup returns CDR1 GTSNPN and CDR2 SVGIG (reference sequence). The CDR3 is 16 amino acids. Trimming shortened V by 0 bases and J by 2 bases, and 14 bases separated the two germline ends. CDR3 DNA: TGTGCCTGGAGTGTACCAAGGGAATTAACTGGAAACACCATATATTTT. This sequence encodes CAWSVPRELTGNTIYF.

The CDR3 region has the DNA TGTGCCAGCTCGGAGGGGACAGGGGGTGGAACTGAAGCTTTCTTT. It encodes CASSEGTGGGTEAFF. The chain joins TRBV18 to TRBJ1-1, with 11 bases that match TRBD1. Losses at the gene ends were 6 bases for V and 5 bases for J; bases not matched to a gene: 8. Per the germline V gene, CDR1 is KGHSH and CDR2 is LQKENI. The CDR3 totals 15 residues.

J is TRBJ1-6 and V is TRBV18; no clear D gene. V shed 3 bases and J shed 8 bases, with 11 bases lying between them. The CDR3 extends over 14 amino acids. Germline CDR1 reads KGHSH; CDR2 reads LQKENI. The chain's CDR3 is CASSPQGGYSPLHF. The CDR3 nucleotides are TGTGCCAGCTCACCCCAAGGCGGGTATTCACCCCTCCACTTT.

The rearrangement uses TRBV5-1 and TRBJ2-1, with TRBD1 matching over 7 bases. Germline CDR1 and CDR2: SGHRS and YFSETQ. Trimming took 4 bases from V and 0 from J; bases not matched to a gene: 10. The length of the CDR3 is 17 residues. The DNA for the CDR3 is TGCGCCAGCAGCACGACAGGGTTGGCCCTCTCCTACAATGAGCAGTTCTTC. It yields the protein CASSTTGLALSYNEQFF. The complete variable domain, with remaining parts taken from reference TRBV5-1 and TRBJ2-1, reads KAGVTQTPRYLIKTRGQQVTLSCSPISGHRSVSWYQQTPGQGLQFLFEYFSETQRNKGNFPGRFSGRQFSNSRSEMNVSTLELGDSALYLCASSTTGLALSYNEQFFGPGTRLTVL.

This clone was counted only a few times. V gene TRBV28 combines with J gene TRBJ1-5; D may be TRBD1 (5 bases). Germline-derived CDR1 and CDR2 are MDHEN and SYDVKM. The CDR3 is 15 residues long. V dropped 2 bases and J dropped 2 bases, with 10 bases sitting between them. The CDR3 loop reads CASSLRGSGNQPQHF. Here the CDR3 DNA reads TGTGCCAGCAGTTTAAGGGGATCCGGCAATCAGCCCCAGCATTTT.

This clone was seen a few times. Here the CDR3 reads CASSSDRGWLHEQFF. CDR3 bases: TGTGCCAGCAGCTCGGACAGGGGATGGCTTCATGAGCAGTTCTTC. This chain links TRBV13 with TRBJ2-1, with TRBD1 identical over 9 bases. The CDR3 runs to 15 residues. V was pared by 4 bases and J by 8 bases, with 9 bases of the junction left unmatched. Germline CDR1 reads PRHDT; CDR2 reads FYEKMQ (reference sequence).

The rearrangement joins TRBV6-5 to TRBJ1-1; tentatively, D is TRBD1 (5 bases). V was clipped by 5 bases and J by 5 bases, with 15 bases between them. Per the germline V gene, CDR1 is MNHEY and CDR2 is SVGAGI. The CDR3 totals 14 residues. Here the CDR3 DNA reads TGTGCCAGCAGTAAGGAACAGGTCCGGACTGAAGCTTTCTTT. Translation: CASSKEQVRTEAFF.

V and J are TRBV27 and TRBJ2-7; no reliable D call. The CDR3 has 13 amino acids. The ends were cut back, 2 bases at V and 1 base at J, with 6 bases in the middle. Looked up from germline, CDR1 is MNHEY and CDR2 is SMNVEV (reference sequence). CDR3 in amino acids: CASSLKQSYEQYF. CDR3 coding DNA: TGTGCCAGCAGTTTAAAACAGTCCTACGAGCAGTACTTC.

The chain links TRBV6-1 to TRBJ1-1; D is ambiguous. This CDR3 comprises 16 residues. V lost 3 bases and J 1 base, leaving 15 bases between the germline ends. Germline V CDR1 and CDR2: MNHNS, SASEGT. Written as DNA, the CDR3 is TGTGCCAGCAGTGATTTTGTCGGTTTCGCGAACACTGAAGCTTTCTTT. Its protein is CASSDFVGFANTEAFF.

The V call is TRBV18, the J call TRBJ1-1; D remains unclear. The CDR3 sequence is 15 residues long. CDR1 and CDR2 (germline): KGHSH, LQKENI. The V end was cut by 3 bases, the J end by 3 bases, with 14 bases between. DNA for the CDR3: TGTGCCAGCTCACCTTCCCAAATCGGATACACTGAAGCTTTCTTT. It codes for CASSPSQIGYTEAFF.

This rearrangement joins TRBV19 to TRBJ1-1; D gene uncertain. Trimming took off 7 bases at V and 0 bases at J, with 12 bases between the two ends. CDR1 and CDR2 from the germline V gene are LNHDA and SQIVND (reference sequence). The length of the CDR3 is 14 residues. The CDR3, as DNA: TGTGCCAGTACCAGAACGACTGTGAACACTGAAGCTTTCTTT. Amino acids: CASTRTTVNTEAFF. Looking up the rest from reference TRBV19 and TRBJ1-1 gives the full variable domain: DGGITQSPKYLFRKEGQNVTLSCEQNLNHDAMYWYRQDPGQGLRLIYYSQIVNDFQKGDIAEGYSVSREKKESFPLTVTSAQKNPTAFYLCASTRTTVNTEAFFGQGTRLTVV.

Note on this clone: A read error may be the cause here, since a much bigger clone is one base away. The same CDR3 is also encoded by other DNA sequences in this sample. The chain links TRBV6-2 or TRBV6-3 to TRBJ1-1, with TRBD1 matching 7 bases. Germline CDR1 and CDR2: MNHEY and SVGEGT. Losses at the gene ends were 6 bases for V and 5 bases for J; bases not matched to a gene: 3. The CDR3 extends over 12 amino acids. In nucleotides, the CDR3 is TGTGCCAGCAGCCCACAGGGGACTGAAGCTTTCTTT. This codes for CASSPQGTEAFF.

The J gene is TRBJ2-3, the V gene TRBV3-1 (or the pseudogene TRBV3-2); the match to TRBD2 covers 13 bases. CDR1 LGHDT and CDR2 YNNKEL come from the germline V gene (reference sequence). The CDR3 is 16 amino acids. Germline trimming cut 1 base from V and 6 bases from J; bases unmatched to any gene: 4. Written as DNA, the CDR3 is TGTGCCAGCAGCCAAGGACTAGCGGGGGGTTGGGATACGCAGTATTTT. This encodes CASSQGLAGGWDTQYF.

The rearrangement uses TRBV9 and TRBJ1-4, with 10 bases matching TRBD1. V trimming: 0 bases; J trimming: 7 bases; junction bases outside the gene matches: 3. The V gene's germline CDR1 is SGDLS and CDR2 YYNGEE. This CDR3 is 15 amino acids long. The CDR3 loop is CASSVGGTGVEKLFF. The CDR3 DNA reads as TGTGCCAGCAGCGTAGGTGGGACAGGGGTTGAAAAACTGTTTTTT.

There are a few counts of this clone. Other DNA sequences within the sample encode an identical CDR3. The gene calls are TRBV24-1 and TRBJ2-1; D remains ambiguous. Between the trimmed V and J ends, which lost 5 bases and 8 bases, there was a span of 6 bases. The CDR3 loop spans 11 amino acids. Per germline, CDR1 KGHDR and CDR2 SFDVKD. The CDR3 loop reads CATSVLDEQFF. CDR3 nucleotides: TGTGCCACCAGTGTCCTGGATGAGCAGTTCTTC.

The V call is TRBV7-8, the J call TRBJ2-1; D possibly corresponds to TRBD1 (6 bases). CDR1 SGHVS and CDR2 FQNEAQ come from the germline V gene. The length of the CDR3 is 17 residues. V shed 5 bases and J shed 0 bases, with 17 bases lying between them. The chain's CDR3 is CASSLFGQTSSYNEQFF. The CDR3 region has the DNA TGTGCCAGCAGCCTCTTTGGACAGACGAGCTCCTACAATGAGCAGTTCTTC.

The chain has TRBV7-2 and TRBJ2-2; D gene uncertain. The CDR3 is made up of 13 amino acids. V lost 5 bases, J lost 4 bases, and 8 bases lay in between. Germline CDR1 is SGHTA and CDR2 is FQGNSA. CDR3 sequence (DNA): TGTGCCAGCAGCCCTCCTCCCACCGGGGAGCTGTTTTTT. This codes for CASSPPPTGELFF.

The chain uses TRBV19 and TRBJ1-5, with 9 bases aligning to TRBD1. The CDR3 sequence is 15 residues long. Germline V gene sequence: CDR1 LNHDA, CDR2 SQIVND (reference sequence). V lost 5 bases and J lost 9; bases outside the gene matches: 11. CDR3 sequence: CASSYGRGQGWPQHF. CDR3 DNA: TGTGCCAGTAGTTATGGACGTGGACAGGGGTGGCCCCAGCATTTT.

The chain combines TRBV7-2 with TRBJ1-1, with no clear D. V was pared by 0 bases and J by 2 bases, with 13 bases between. The length of the CDR3 is 16 residues. The germline gives CDR1 SGHTA, CDR2 FQGNSA. CDR3 sequence reads: CASSLAMGQINTEAFF. The DNA of the CDR3 is TGTGCCAGCAGCTTAGCTATGGGCCAGATAAACACTGAAGCTTTCTTT.

The gene calls are TRBV5-5 and TRBJ1-2, with 7 positions matching TRBD1. Germline CDR1 reads SGHKS; CDR2 reads YYEKEE (reference sequence). CDR3 length: 14 residues. Trimming took 4 bases from V and 5 from J; bases not matched to a gene: 8. CDR3 amino acids: CASSRQGLGYGYTF. Here the CDR3 DNA reads TGTGCCAGCAGCCGACAGGGATTGGGGTATGGCTACACCTTC. Complete variable domain (other parts from reference TRBV5-5 and TRBJ1-2): DAGVTQSPTHLIKTRGQQVTLRCSPISGHKSVSWYQQVLGQGPQFIFQYYEKEERGRGNFPDRFSARQFPNYSSELNVNALLLGDSALYLCASSRQGLGYGYTFGSGTRLTVV.

This chain joins TRBV4-1 and TRBJ2-1; either TRBD1 or TRBD2 may fit D (5 bases each). Germline CDR1 and CDR2: MGHRA and YSYEKL. The V gene lost 0 bases and the J gene lost 8 bases, with 14 bases spanning the gap. The CDR3 consists of 15 residues. Written as DNA, the CDR3 is TGCGCCAGCAGCCAAGATGGCGGACTGGGGGATGAGCAGTTCTTC. It translates to CASSQDGGLGDEQFF.

This chain connects TRBV3-1 (or the pseudogene TRBV3-2) to TRBJ2-1, with TRBD2 identical over 12 bases. The CDR3 runs 17 residues. Germline V gives CDR1 LGHDT, CDR2 YNNKEL (reference sequence). The junction had 7 bases not matched to a gene; V was cut back by 3 bases and J by 4 bases. CDR3 DNA: TGTGCCAGCAGCCATCCGACTAGCGGGGGCCTATACAATGAGCAGTTCTTC. Encoded protein: CASSHPTSGGLYNEQFF.

The chain couples TRBV5-1 to TRBJ1-2; 7 nucleotides match TRBD1. Germline CDR1 and CDR2: SGHRS and YFSETQ. This CDR3 has 14 residues. J was trimmed by 4 bases and V by 4 bases; bases with no gene match: 7. The CDR3 here is CASSVKGQSYGYTF. In nucleotides, the CDR3 is TGCGCCAGCAGCGTGAAGGGACAGTCCTATGGCTACACCTTC.